The clone carrying this T cell receptor beta chain came up once. Its target is not known. Repertoires were generated with immunoSEQ multiplex PCR, while TCRdb's copy carries only in-frame clones and drops some. The sample carries 11,000 or so clones, about 92% recorded once. This entry comes from a study of T cell clonotyping in hematopoietic cell transplantation. In the study overall: Recipient samples before transplant were obtained post-cytoreduction.

Time point meaning: recipient sample about 28 days before transplant, after cytoreduction. Overall study results and limits: Few recipient clonotypes overlapped donors; over 95% were de novo at given depth.

V lost 5 bases and J 3 bases, leaving 13 bases between the germline ends. CDR1 is SGHTA and CDR2 is FQGNSA in the germline V gene. The CDR3 is 14 amino acids. The chain links TRBV7-2 to TRBJ1-1; no firm D call. Sequences were derived from peripheral blood mononuclear cells, sampled before stem cell transplant. The clonotype was recovered from a woman aged 40 to 55 with acute myeloid leukemia. Some clones in this sample may be carry-over from other donors' samples. In nucleotides, the CDR3 is TGTGCCAGCAGCCTAGATATATGGGACACTGAAGCTTTCTTT. Its protein product is CASSLDIWDTEAFF.